The rows below give T cell receptor beta chains drawn from one sample of a study of T cells in Graves' hyperthyroidism and ophthalmopathy. MiXCR, applied by TCRdb to the multiplex PCR reads, yields one record per CDR3 protein. The data contain hundreds of thousands of distinct CDR3 sequences, approximately 13% of them seen just once; the ten biggest clones take up roughly 35%. The source material was blood. These receptors all come from a woman aged 40-49 years with Graves' ophthalmopathy. Both conserved end residues are part of each CDR3. The D gene is left open where the match is weak. Clone size is shown for a subset of rows, as once, few, many or a class of expanded clone.

CDR3nt,CDR3aa,v_gene,d_gene,abundance,j_gene
TGTGCCAGCAGCTTAGCGACACAACACAGCTCCTACAATGAGCAGTTCTTC,CASSLATQHSSYNEQFF,TRBV11-1,NA,few,TRBJ2-1
TGTGCCAGCAGTTTTGACCTAAAGGTAGATACGCAGTATTTT,CASSFDLKVDTQYF,TRBV12-3/TRBV12-4,NA,many,TRBJ2-3
TGTGCCAGCAGCTACGGGACAACCGTTACTAACTATGGCTACACCTTC,CASSYGTTVTNYGYTF,TRBV3-1,NA,NA,TRBJ1-2
TGTGCCAGCAAGATACGGATCTATGGCTACACCTTC,CASKIRIYGYTF,TRBV2,NA,many,TRBJ1-2
TGTGCCAGCAGCTTAGAGGTCACGGGGTGGGACGAGCAGTACTTC,CASSLEVTGWDEQYF,TRBV11-2,NA,NA,TRBJ2-7
TGCAGTACTATTGGGACAGGGGCTGACGAGCAGTACTTC,CSTIGTGADEQYF,TRBV20-1,TRBD1,many,TRBJ2-7
TGTGCCAGCAGTCCCATGGGGGCTGGAGGCTACACCTTC,CASSPMGAGGYTF,TRBV6-1,NA,many,TRBJ1-2
TGTGCCAGCAGCCCAAGACAGGGTGTGAGGAACACTGAAGCTTTCTTT,CASSPRQGVRNTEAFF,TRBV7-9,TRBD1,NA,TRBJ1-1
TGTGCCAGTAAGGACAGGGAGAACCTATCAACTAATGAAAAACTGTTTTTT,CASKDRENLSTNEKLFF,TRBV19,TRBD1,NA,TRBJ1-4
TGTGCCAGCAGCCAAGGTGGAAGTAGCGGGGGCACAGATACGCAGTATTTT,CASSQGGSSGGTDTQYF,TRBV3-1,TRBD2,NA,TRBJ2-3
TGTGCCAGCAGCTTTCAGGCCTACGAGCAGTACTTC,CASSFQAYEQYF,TRBV5-6,NA,few,TRBJ2-7
TGTGCCAGTAGTATCTTGGGAGGGAACACTGAAGCTTTCTTT,CASSILGGNTEAFF,TRBV19,NA,many,TRBJ1-1
TGTGCCAGCAGTGGGATTTCGGTGGGGTTGAAAGAATTTTTGTATTTT,CASSGISVGLKEFLYF,TRBV2,NA,few,TRBJ2-3
TGCAGTGCTAGAGGAAGCGGACTAGAAATATACAATGAGCAGTTCTTC,CSARGSGLEIYNEQFF,TRBV20-1,TRBD2,many,TRBJ2-1
TGTGCCAGCACCGTGGGGGAGGGCACTGAAGCTTTCTTT,CASTVGEGTEAFF,TRBV2,NA,many,TRBJ1-1
TGTGCCAGCACCCCGTCGGCGGGGGGGCCAAATGAGCAGTTCTTC,CASTPSAGGPNEQFF,TRBV12-3/TRBV12-4,TRBD2,many,TRBJ2-1
TGTGCTAGTGGTTTAGACGGACAGGGGGCTCGGAATGAGCAGTTCTTC,CASGLDGQGARNEQFF,TRBV12-5,TRBD1,many,TRBJ2-1
TGTGCCAGTAGTATCGTGGCAGGACTCTACAATGAGCAGTTCTTC,CASSIVAGLYNEQFF,TRBV19,NA,NA,TRBJ2-1
TGTGCCTGGAGCGTTATCTCGGACACCTTTAATCAGCCCCAGCATTTT,CAWSVISDTFNQPQHF,TRBV30,NA,few,TRBJ1-5
TGTGCCATCAGTGAGCATGTAGGGGATTACCGCCAAGAGACCCAGTACTTC,CAISEHVGDYRQETQYF,TRBV10-3,NA,many,TRBJ2-5
TGTGCCAGCAGCTTTAGGCAGGACTACGAGCAGTACTTC,CASSFRQDYEQYF,TRBV5-6,NA,NA,TRBJ2-7
TGTGCCAGCAGTTACGGAGGGCTAGCGGAGACCCACGAGCAGTACTTC,CASSYGGLAETHEQYF,TRBV6-5,TRBD2,many,TRBJ2-7
TGTGCCAGCAGCCAAGATCTAGCGGGAGCTTATACGCAGTATTTT,CASSQDLAGAYTQYF,TRBV14,TRBD2,few,TRBJ2-3
TGTGCCAGCAGCCCGACAGGGGGGGGGAATCAGCCCCAGCATTTT,CASSPTGGGNQPQHF,TRBV12-3/TRBV12-4,TRBD1,many,TRBJ1-5